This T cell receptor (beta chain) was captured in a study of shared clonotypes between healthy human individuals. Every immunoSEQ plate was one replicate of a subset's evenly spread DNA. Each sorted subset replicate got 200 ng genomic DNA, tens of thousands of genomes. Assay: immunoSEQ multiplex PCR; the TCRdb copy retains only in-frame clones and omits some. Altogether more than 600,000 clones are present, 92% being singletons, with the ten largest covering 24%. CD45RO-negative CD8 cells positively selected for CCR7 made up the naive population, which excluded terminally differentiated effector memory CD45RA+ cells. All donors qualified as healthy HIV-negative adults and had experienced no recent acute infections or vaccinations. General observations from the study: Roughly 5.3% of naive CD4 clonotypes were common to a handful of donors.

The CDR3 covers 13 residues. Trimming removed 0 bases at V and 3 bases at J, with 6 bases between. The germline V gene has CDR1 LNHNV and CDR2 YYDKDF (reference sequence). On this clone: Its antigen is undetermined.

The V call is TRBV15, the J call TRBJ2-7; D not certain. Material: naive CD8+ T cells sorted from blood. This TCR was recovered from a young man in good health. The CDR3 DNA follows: TGTGCCACCAGCAGAGATGGCGGCTACGAGCAGTACTTC. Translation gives CATSRDGGYEQYF.